Below, one T cell receptor (beta chain) is given with its context. Its specificity is not known. This CDR3 contains 15 residues. Germline loops: CDR1 SGHNT, CDR2 YYREEE (reference sequence). Trimming stripped 4 bases from V and 0 bases from J, with 13 bases between. This record belongs to a study of T cell responses to AZD1222 COVID-19 vaccine. Across the study: Analyses pooled second doses at about 4 or about 12 weeks.

Sequenced by immunoSEQ multiplex PCR; TCRdb stores in-frame clones only, minus some. The repertoire holds roughly 100,000 clones, 85% to 90% seen once, with around 5.1% in the top ten. Study-wide results and caveats: The donor group comprised mostly white British people and more females; the analysis possibly underestimated clonal diversity.

The chain recombines TRBV5-4 with TRBJ1-1, with no clear D. The source material was peripheral blood, sampled on day 0 of AZD1222 vaccination. This clonotype was sampled from an adult in good health. Written as DNA, the CDR3 is TGTGCCAGCAGCCCCTCGAGGGTTCTGAACACTGAAGCTTTCTTT. Its translation: CASSPSRVLNTEAFF.